This T cell receptor beta chain was found in a study of T-cell memory formation after mild COVID-19 (dated by TCRdb to about 2021). About the study as a whole: Most TCR sequence clusters were specific to one of the two donors. In a couple of donors, T-cell clones that expanded and contracted after mild COVID-19 were followed by sequencing TCRalpha and TCRbeta repertoires longitudinally. Two young, previously healthy adult volunteers made up the cohort, one male and one female.

This clonotype came up a few times. The antigen this receptor binds is unknown. Qualities for individual bases were not recorded, and no much larger clone is one base off. Between the V and J ends, shortened by 1 base and 2 bases respectively, the junction contains 20 bases. The CDR3 runs 18 residues from the cysteine to the phenylalanine. Solely the CDR3 DNA is kept, with 54 bases framed from the first base. CDR1 and CDR2, per the germline V gene, are SGHTA and FQGNSA. Broad study findings and their caveats: SARS-CoV-2 specificity was not confirmed for the second-wave clones peaking on day 37. Some responding clones were detected in pre-infection memory, which suggested that pre-existing cross-reactive memory T cells had joined the SARS-CoV-2 response. Contracting CD4+ clones turned up mainly in the CM and EM memory subsets, whereas EMRA was where CD8+ clones were enriched. Balanced CD4/CD8 phenotypes were observed for clones contracting from day 15 to 85, whereas a bias towards CD4+ was observed for a second wave of clones expanding from day 15 to 37. The study covered only a couple of mild cases, and larger cohorts including severe cases with pre-infection samples were considered necessary.

Sequencing was carried out with an Illumina NovaSeq 6000. Using 5'RACE with constant-segment primers, TCRalpha and TCRbeta cDNA libraries were constructed, with sample barcodes and unique molecular identifiers added in the process. Trizol reagent was used to extract RNA from every sample. The libraries were amplified in two PCR steps, and the second step added a second sample barcode and Illumina TruSeq adapters. Libraries were sequenced on an Illumina NovaSeq with 2 x 150 bp paired-end reads. As for how the authors treated the data: Reads were demultiplexed and collapsed into UMI-guided consensus sequences with migec v1.2.7. Using mixcr v2.1.11, UMI consensuses were aligned to TRA and TRB V and J templates and then assembled into clonotypes. Expanded or contracted clonotypes were those called significant by both edgeR and NoisET, with noise models trained on biological replicates. For edgeR calls, the cutoffs were a false discovery rate-adjusted p below 0.01 and a log2 fold-change threshold of 1. As an exploratory analysis of dynamics, PCA with hierarchical clustering was applied to max-normalized trajectories of the 1000 most abundant clonotypes. Separately sequenced CD4+ and CD8+ repertoires were used to assign a CD4 or CD8 phenotype to each responding clone. The public reads were reprocessed in TCRdb via fastp at Q25 and MiXCR, keeping in-frame beta chains. Rows matching on CDR3 protein sequence are summarized as one entry with the most common DNA and genes. The V and J calls follow TCRdb's processing rather than the paper's. The sample yields roughly 310,000 distinct CDR3 sequences; 15% were counted once. Of the sample, 22% is held by the ten largest clones.

Ficoll-Paque density gradient centrifugation was used to isolate PBMCs. Sequencing input: PBMCs or a T cell subset sorted from them (not recorded which). The rearranged segments are TRBV7-2 and TRBJ2-5; the D gene is possibly TRBD2, with 6 bases matching. The sequence was collected from a man aged 18 to 30 who had mild COVID-19 (a few samples of this study predate the infection). The sample titles of this study are shuffled in the database, so cell type and time point are left out; the donor was told from shared clones. The nucleotide sequence reads as follows: TGTGCCAGCAGCTTAGAATCGGTAGCGGCCCTAACACAAGAGACCCAGTACTTC. This sequence encodes CASSLESVAALTQETQYF.